The sequence of this T cell receptor (beta chain) was determined in a study of siplizumab effects on memory and regulatory T cells. Around 100,000 TCR templates underwent assay in every sample. Sequencing was performed with immunoSEQ multiplex PCR; in TCRdb, only in-frame clones are kept and a portion is missing. The sample comprises about 82,000 clones, approximately 86% of which are singletons, and over 1.5% rests with the top ten. Germline assignment: CDR1 LGHNA and CDR2 YSLEER. CDR3 length equals 15 residues. The V end was cut by 0 bases, the J end by 3 bases, with 12 bases between. The sample comprised Tregs sorted from blood. This receptor was identified in a human donor in good health. The chain carries TRBV4-3 and TRBJ2-7; D unclear. CDR3 loop: CASSQDNWSFYEQYF. CDR3 coding DNA: TGCGCCAGCAGCCAAGATAATTGGTCCTTCTACGAGCAGTACTTC.